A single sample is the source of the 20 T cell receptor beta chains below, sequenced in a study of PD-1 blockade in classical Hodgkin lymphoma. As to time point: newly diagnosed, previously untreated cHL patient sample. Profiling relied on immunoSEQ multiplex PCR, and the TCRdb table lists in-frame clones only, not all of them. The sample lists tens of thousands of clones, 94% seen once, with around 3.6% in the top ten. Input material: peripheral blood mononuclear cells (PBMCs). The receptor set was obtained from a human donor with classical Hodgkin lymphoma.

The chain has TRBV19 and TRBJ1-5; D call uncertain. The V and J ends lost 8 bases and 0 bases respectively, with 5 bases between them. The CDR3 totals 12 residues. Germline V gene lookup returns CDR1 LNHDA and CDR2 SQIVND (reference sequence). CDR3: CASGDSNQPQHF. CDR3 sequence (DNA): TGTGCCAGTGGGGATAGCAATCAGCCCCAGCATTTT.

The CDR3 loop reads CASSRMVGGSGELFF. The DNA for the CDR3 is TGCGCCAGCAGTCGCATGGTTGGAGGGTCCGGGGAGCTGTTTTTT. This rearrangement joins TRBV23-1 to TRBJ2-2; D is perhaps TRBD2 (6 bases). TRBV23-1 is an open reading frame whose function is uncertain. Trimming cost V 4 bases and J 6 bases, with 15 bases left between them. The CDR3 length is 15 residues.

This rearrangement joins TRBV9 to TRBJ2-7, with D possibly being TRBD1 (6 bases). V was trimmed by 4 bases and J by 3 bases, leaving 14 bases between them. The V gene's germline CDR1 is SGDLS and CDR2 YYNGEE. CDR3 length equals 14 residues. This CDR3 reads CASSPQDSFYEQYF. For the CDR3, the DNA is TGTGCCAGCAGCCCTCAGGACAGTTTCTACGAGCAGTACTTC.

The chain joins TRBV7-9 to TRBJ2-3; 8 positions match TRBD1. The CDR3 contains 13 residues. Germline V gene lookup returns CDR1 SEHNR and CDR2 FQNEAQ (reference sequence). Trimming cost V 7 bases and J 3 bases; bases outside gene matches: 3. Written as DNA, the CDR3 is TGTGCCAGCAACAGGGGGAGGACAGATACGCAGTATTTT. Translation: CASNRGRTDTQYF.

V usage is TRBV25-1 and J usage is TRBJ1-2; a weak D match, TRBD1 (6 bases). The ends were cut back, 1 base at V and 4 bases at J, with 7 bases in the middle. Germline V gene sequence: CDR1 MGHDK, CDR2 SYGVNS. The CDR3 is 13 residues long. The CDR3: CASSELGGYGYTF. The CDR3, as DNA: TGTGCCAGCAGTGAATTAGGGGGCTATGGCTACACCTTC.

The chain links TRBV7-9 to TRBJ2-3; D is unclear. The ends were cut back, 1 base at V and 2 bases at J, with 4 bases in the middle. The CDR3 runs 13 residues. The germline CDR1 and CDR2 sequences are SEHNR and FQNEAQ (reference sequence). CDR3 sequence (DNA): TGTGCCAGCAGCTTAGAGTCCACAGATACGCAGTATTTT. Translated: CASSLESTDTQYF.

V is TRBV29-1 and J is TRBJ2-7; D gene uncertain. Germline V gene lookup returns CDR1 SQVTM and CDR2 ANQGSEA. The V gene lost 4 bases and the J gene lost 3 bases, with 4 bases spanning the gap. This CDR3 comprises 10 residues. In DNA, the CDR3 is TGCAGCGTTGGGGGCTACGAGCAGTACTTC. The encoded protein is CSVGGYEQYF.

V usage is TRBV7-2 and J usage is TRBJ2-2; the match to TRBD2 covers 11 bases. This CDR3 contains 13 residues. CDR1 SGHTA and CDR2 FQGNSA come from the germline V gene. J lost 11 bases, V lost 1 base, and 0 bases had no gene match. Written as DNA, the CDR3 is TGTGCCAGCAGCTTAGGACTAGCGGGAGAGCTGTTTTTT. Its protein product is CASSLGLAGELFF.

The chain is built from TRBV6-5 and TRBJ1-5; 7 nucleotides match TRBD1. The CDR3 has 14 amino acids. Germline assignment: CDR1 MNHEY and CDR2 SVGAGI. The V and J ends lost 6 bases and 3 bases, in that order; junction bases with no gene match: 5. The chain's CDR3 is CASRRTGYNQPQHF. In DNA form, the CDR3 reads TGTGCCAGCAGGCGGACAGGTTACAATCAGCCCCAGCATTTT.

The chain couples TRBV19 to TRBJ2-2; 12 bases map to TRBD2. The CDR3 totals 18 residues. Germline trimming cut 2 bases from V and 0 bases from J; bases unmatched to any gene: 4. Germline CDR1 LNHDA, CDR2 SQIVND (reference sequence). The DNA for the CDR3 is TGTGCCAGTAGTATAACACTAGCGGGGGGCCCGAACACCGGGGAGCTGTTTTTT. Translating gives CASSITLAGGPNTGELFF.

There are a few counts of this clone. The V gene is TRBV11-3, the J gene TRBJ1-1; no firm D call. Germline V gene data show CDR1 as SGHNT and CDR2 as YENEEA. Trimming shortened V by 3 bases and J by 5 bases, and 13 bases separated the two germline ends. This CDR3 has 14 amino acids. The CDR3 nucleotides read TGTGCCAGCAGCTTTGAGACCCTGGGGACTGAAGCTTTCTTT. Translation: CASSFETLGTEAFF.

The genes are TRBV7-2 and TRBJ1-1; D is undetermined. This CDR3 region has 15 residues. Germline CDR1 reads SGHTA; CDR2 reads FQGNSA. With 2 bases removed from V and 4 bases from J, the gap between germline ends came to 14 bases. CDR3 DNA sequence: TGTGCCAGCAGCTTAATCCCGAAAAGTGGCACTGAAGCTTTCTTT. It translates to CASSLIPKSGTEAFF. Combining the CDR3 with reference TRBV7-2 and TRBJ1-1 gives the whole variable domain GAGVSQSPSNKVTEKGKDVELRCDPISGHTALYWYRQSLGQGLEFLIYFQGNSAPDKSGLPSDRFSAERTGGSVSTLTIQRTQQEDSAVYLCASSLIPKSGTEAFFGQGTRLTVV.

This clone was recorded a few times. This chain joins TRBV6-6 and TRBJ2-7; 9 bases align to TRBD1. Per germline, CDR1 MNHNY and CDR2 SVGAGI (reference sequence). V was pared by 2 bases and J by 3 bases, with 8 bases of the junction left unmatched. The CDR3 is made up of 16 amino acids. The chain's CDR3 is CASSYIWRQGGYEQYF. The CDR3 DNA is TGTGCCAGCAGTTACATATGGCGACAGGGGGGCTACGAGCAGTACTTC.

The CDR3 is CASGVPGHLSGELFF. Written as DNA, the CDR3 is TGTGCCAGCGGAGTTCCGGGACATCTATCCGGGGAGCTGTTTTTT. This chain links TRBV28 with TRBJ2-2; D perhaps matches TRBD1 (6 bases). Germline V gene data show CDR1 as MDHEN and CDR2 as SYDVKM. The V end was cut by 8 bases, the J end by 6 bases, with 19 bases between. The CDR3 runs to 15 residues.

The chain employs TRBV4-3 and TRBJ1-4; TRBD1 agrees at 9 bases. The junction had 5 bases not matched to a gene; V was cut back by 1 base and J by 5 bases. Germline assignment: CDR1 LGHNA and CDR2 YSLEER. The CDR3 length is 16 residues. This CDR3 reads CASSQGGQGWNEKLFF. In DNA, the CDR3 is TGCGCCAGCAGCCAAGGAGGACAGGGGTGGAATGAAAAACTGTTTTTT.

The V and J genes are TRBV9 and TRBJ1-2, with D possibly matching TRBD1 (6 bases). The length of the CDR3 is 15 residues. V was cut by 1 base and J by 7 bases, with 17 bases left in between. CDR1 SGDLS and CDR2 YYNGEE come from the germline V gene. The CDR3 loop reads CASSVMTGYVGGYTF. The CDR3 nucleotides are TGTGCCAGCAGCGTAATGACAGGATATGTCGGTGGCTACACCTTC.

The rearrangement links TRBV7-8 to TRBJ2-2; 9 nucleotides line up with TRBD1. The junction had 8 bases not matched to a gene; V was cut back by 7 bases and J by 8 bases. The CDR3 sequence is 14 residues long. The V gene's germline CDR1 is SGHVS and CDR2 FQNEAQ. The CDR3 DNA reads TGTGCCAGCACCCCGGGACAGGGAGAAGGGGAGCTGTTTTTT. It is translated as CASTPGQGEGELFF.

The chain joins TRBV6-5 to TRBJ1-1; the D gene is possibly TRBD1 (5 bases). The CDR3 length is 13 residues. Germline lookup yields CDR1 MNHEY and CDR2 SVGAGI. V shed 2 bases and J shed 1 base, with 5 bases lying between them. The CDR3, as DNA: TGTGCCAGCAGTTACACAGGGAACACTGAAGCTTTCTTT. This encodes CASSYTGNTEAFF.

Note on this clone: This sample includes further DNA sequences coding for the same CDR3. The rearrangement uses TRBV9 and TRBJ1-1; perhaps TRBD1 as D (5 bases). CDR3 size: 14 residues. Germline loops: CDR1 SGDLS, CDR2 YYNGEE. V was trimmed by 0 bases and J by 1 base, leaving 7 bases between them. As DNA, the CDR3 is TGTGCCAGCAGCGTAGACGGGGGGAACACTGAAGCTTTCTTT. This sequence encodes CASSVDGGNTEAFF.

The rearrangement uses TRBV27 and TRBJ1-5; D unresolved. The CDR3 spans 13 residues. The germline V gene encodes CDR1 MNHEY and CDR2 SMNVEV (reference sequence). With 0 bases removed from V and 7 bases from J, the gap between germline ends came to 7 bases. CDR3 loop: CASSLSEVQPQHF. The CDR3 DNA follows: TGTGCCAGCAGTTTATCCGAAGTACAGCCCCAGCATTTT.